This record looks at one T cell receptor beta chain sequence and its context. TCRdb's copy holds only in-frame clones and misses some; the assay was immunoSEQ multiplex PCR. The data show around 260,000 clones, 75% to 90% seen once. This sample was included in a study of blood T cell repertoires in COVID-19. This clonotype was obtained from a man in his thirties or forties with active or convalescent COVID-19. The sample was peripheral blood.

CDR3 sequence: CASSLGRGGDTQYF. DNA of the CDR3: TGTGCCAGCAGCTTAGGCCGGGGTGGAGATACGCAGTATTTT. The chain links TRBV11-3 to TRBJ2-3; possible D gene TRBD2, 5 bases. CDR1 SGHNT and CDR2 YENEEA come from the germline V gene. V lost 1 base and J lost 5, with 10 bases in between. CDR3 length: 14 amino acids.